These 7 T cell receptor beta chains were all obtained from the same sample, sequenced in a study of response to subunit inactivated influenza vaccine. TCRdb processed the RT-PCR reads anew with MiXCR; each CDR3 protein has one entry. The sample carries roughly 540,000 distinct CDR3 sequences, approximately 22% recorded once. These sequences were also reported in another study, on T cells expressing NK-cell markers. That report adds: UMIs were included in TCR beta cDNA generated by 5'RACE template switching.

The sample was CD4+ T cells sorted from PBMCs, taken about 12 days after vaccination. The receptors shown here come from a man aged 50 to 59 who received an inactivated influenza vaccine.

This clonotype has only a few counts. The chain links TRBV27 to TRBJ1-2; 9 bases agree with TRBD1. Trimming cost V 5 bases and J 6 bases; bases outside gene matches: 10. The CDR3 has 15 amino acids. Per the germline V gene, CDR1 is MNHEY and CDR2 is SMNVEV (reference sequence). The CDR3: CASSPRTGASNGYTF. DNA for the CDR3: TGTGCCAGCAGTCCCCGGACAGGGGCGTCAAATGGCTACACCTTC.

This clonotype was observed a few times. CDR3 sequence reads: CASSPVGRRRGGETQYF. The CDR3 DNA sequence: TGCGCCAGCAGCCCGGTAGGGCGTCGGCGGGGCGGGGAGACCCAGTACTTC. The chain recombines TRBV4-1 with TRBJ2-5; D may be TRBD2 (6 bases). Per germline, CDR1 MGHRA and CDR2 YSYEKL. The CDR3 extends over 17 amino acids. Between the trimmed V and J ends, which lost 4 bases and 5 bases, there was a span of 23 bases.

V and J are TRBV6-5 and TRBJ1-1; D is uncertain. Trimming took 0 bases from V and 7 from J, leaving 9 bases between them. The CDR3 consists of 13 residues. Germline V gene lookup returns CDR1 MNHEY and CDR2 SVGAGI. The CDR3 DNA follows: TGTGCCAGCAGTTACTCCGGAGGAGGTGAAGCTTTCTTT. Protein: CASSYSGGGEAFF.

The rearrangement uses TRBV3-1 and TRBJ2-6; the D gene is possibly TRBD1 (5 bases). V gave up 3 bases and J gave up 0 bases, with 9 bases separating them. The germline V gene encodes CDR1 LGHDT and CDR2 YNNKEL (reference sequence). The CDR3 is made up of 16 amino acids. CDR3 bases: TGTGCCAGCAGCCAGGGGCCACTCTCTGGGGCCAACGTCCTGACTTTC. Amino acids: CASSQGPLSGANVLTF.

This clonotype was found a few times. The gene calls are TRBV6-5 and TRBJ2-1; no firm D call. The V and J ends lost 0 bases and 6 bases respectively, with 12 bases between them. CDR3 size: 15 residues. Germline V gives CDR1 MNHEY, CDR2 SVGAGI. The CDR3 loop is CASSYSQVGINEQFF. CDR3 bases: TGTGCCAGCAGTTACTCGCAAGTTGGAATCAATGAGCAGTTCTTC.

This clonotype was counted ten times or more. The rearrangement joins TRBV11-3 to TRBJ2-3; weak D call: TRBD2 (5 bases). Per the germline V gene, CDR1 is SGHNT and CDR2 is YENEEA. The CDR3 runs to 13 residues. The V gene lost 0 bases and the J gene lost 5 bases, with 6 bases spanning the gap. The DNA for the CDR3 is TGTGCCAGCAGCTTAGATCGGGGAGATACGCAGTATTTT. Its translation: CASSLDRGDTQYF. Filled out from reference TRBV11-3 and TRBJ2-3, the complete variable domain reads EAGVVQSPRYKIIEKKQPVAFWCNPISGHNTLYWYLQNLGQGPELLIRYENEEAVDDSQLPKDRFSAERLKGVDSTLKIQPAELGDSAVYLCASSLDRGDTQYFGPGTRLTVL.

This clonotype was seen only a few times. The rearrangement links TRBV20-1 to TRBJ1-6; TRBD1 matches 11 bases. There are 14 residues in the CDR3. With 5 bases clipped from V and 9 bases from J, the junction kept 6 bases outside the gene matches. From germline, CDR1 is DFQATT and CDR2 SNEGSKA (reference sequence). CDR3 nucleotide sequence: TGCAGTGCTTCTTGGACAGGGGGCGGTTCACCCCTCCACTTT. Translation: CSASWTGGGSPLHF.